The rows below give T cell receptor beta chains drawn from one sample of a study of blood T cell repertoires in COVID-19. TCRdb's table, derived via immunoSEQ multiplex PCR, lists solely in-frame clones and lacks some. The sample has just over 350,000 clones, 75% to 90% seen once; the top ten hold roughly 7.1%. Sequencing was performed on peripheral blood. The receptors here all came from a woman aged 55-69 years with COVID-19, enrolled during active disease. CDR3s include the opening cysteine and the closing phenylalanine or tryptophan. A D gene is named only where the DNA matches it firmly. Part of the rows lack a size; the others show once, few, many or a class for expanded clones.

CAWSNLGGPPSYEQYF,TGTGCCTGGAGTAACCTCGGAGGGCCACCCTCCTACGAGCAGTACTTC,TRBJ2-7,TRBV30,.,.
CASSRSGEENYGYTF,TGCGCCAGCAGCCGCTCGGGAGAGGAGAACTATGGCTACACCTTC,TRBJ1-2,TRBV4-1,.,few
CASSLRQGMNTGELFF,TGTGCCAGCAGCTTGAGACAGGGGATGAACACCGGGGAGCTGTTTTTT,TRBJ2-2,TRBV7-6,TRBD1,.
CASRLALDRRGSNQPQHF,TGTGCAAGTCGCTTAGCCCTCGATAGACGGGGTAGCAATCAGCCCCAGCATTTT,TRBJ1-5,TRBV12-2,.,.
CAWSSDSNTEAFF,TGTGCCTGGAGTTCAGACTCGAACACTGAAGCTTTCTTT,TRBJ1-1,TRBV30,.,.
CATNPTGGHTQYF,TGCGCCACGAACCCCACGGGGGGCCATACGCAGTATTTT,TRBJ2-3,TRBV5-1,.,.
CASSLSRRRRQQETQYF,TGTGCCAGCAGCCTCAGCCGGCGGAGGAGGCAACAAGAGACCCAGTACTTC,TRBJ2-5,TRBV14,.,.
CASSIRPGGTYGYTF,TGTGCCAGTAGTATTAGGCCAGGGGGCACCTATGGCTACACCTTC,TRBJ1-2,TRBV19,TRBD1,few
CASSFGTGYSGNTIYF,TGTGCCAGCAGCTTCGGGACAGGATACTCTGGAAACACCATATATTTT,TRBJ1-3,TRBV9,TRBD1,.
CATSDKPLLSGNTIYF,TGTGCCACCAGTGATAAACCACTTCTCTCTGGAAACACCATATATTTT,TRBJ1-3,TRBV24-1,.,.
CASSTKGLNRGYQPQHF,TGTGCCAGTAGTACAAAAGGCCTGAACAGGGGGTATCAGCCCCAGCATTTT,TRBJ1-5,TRBV19,TRBD1,.
CASSLRGGDGNTIYF,TGTGCCAGCAGCTTGAGGGGAGGGGACGGAAACACCATATATTTT,TRBJ1-3,TRBV9,.,few
CASSWGTVNEQYF,TGTGCCAGCAGTTGGGGGACAGTAAACGAGCAGTACTTC,TRBJ2-7,TRBV27,TRBD1,.
CASSEQGGETQYF,TGTGCCAGCAGCGAACAGGGTGGAGAGACCCAGTACTTC,TRBJ2-5,TRBV9,.,.
CASSQLQGKNIQYF,TGTGCCAGCAGCCAGTTACAGGGTAAAAACATTCAGTACTTC,TRBJ2-4,TRBV14,.,.
CASSQEGQGLAGELFF,TGTGCCAGCAGCCAAGAGGGACAGGGTTTAGCCGGGGAGCTGTTTTTT,TRBJ2-2,TRBV3-1/TRBV3-2,TRBD1,.
CASRSTGDEQFF,TGTGCCAGCAGATCTACAGGGGATGAGCAGTTCTTC,TRBJ2-1,TRBV7-9,TRBD1,.
CASSPDRVDEQYF,TGTGCCAGCTCTCCAGACAGGGTCGACGAGCAGTACTTC,TRBJ2-7,TRBV18,TRBD1,once
CASSPGRRVYEQYF,TGTGCCAGCAGCCCAGGAAGGAGGGTTTACGAGCAGTACTTC,TRBJ2-7,TRBV7-2,.,.
CASRGQASYGYTF,TGTGCCAGCAGGGGACAGGCCTCCTATGGCTACACCTTC,TRBJ1-2,TRBV9,TRBD1,once
CAGPRDSATGYTF,TGTGCCGGGCCTCGGGACTCAGCTACTGGCTACACCTTC,TRBJ1-2,TRBV30,.,.
CASSATPLTGAEQYF,TGTGCCAGCAGCGCCACCCCCTTGACAGGGGCCGAGCAGTACTTC,TRBJ2-7,TRBV9,TRBD1,few
CASSRGIASNYGYTF,TGTGCCAGCAGCCGGGGGATAGCTTCTAACTATGGCTACACCTTC,TRBJ1-2,TRBV7-9,.,.
CASSDPGLATHEQFF,TGTGCCAGCAGCGACCCGGGACTAGCTACCCATGAGCAGTTCTTC,TRBJ2-1,TRBV6-5,TRBD2,.
CASRGAHQPQHF,TGTGCCAGCAGGGGGGCTCATCAGCCCCAGCATTTT,TRBJ1-5,TRBV2,.,.
CASSGPVTTTSYEQYF,TGTGCCAGCAGCGGCCCAGTAACTACAACCTCCTACGAGCAGTACTTC,TRBJ2-7,TRBV9,.,.
CASSAGQAPNSPLHF,TGTGCCAGCAGCGCCGGACAGGCCCCCAATTCACCCCTCCACTTT,TRBJ1-6,TRBV9,TRBD1,.
CASTARTSGGEKLFF,TGTGCCAGTACCGCCCGGACCTCAGGAGGGGAAAAACTGTTTTTT,TRBJ1-4,TRBV19,.,.
CSVRKEGNQPQHF,TGCAGCGTTAGGAAGGAGGGCAATCAGCCCCAGCATTTT,TRBJ1-5,TRBV29-1,.,.
CASSQSRGEMNTEAFF,TGTGCCAGCAGCCAATCCAGGGGGGAAATGAACACTGAAGCTTTCTTT,TRBJ1-1,TRBV4-2,TRBD1,.
CASSLSENEKLFF,TGTGCCAGCAGCTTATCAGAAAATGAAAAACTGTTTTTT,TRBJ1-4,TRBV11-3,.,once
CASSLQGLVTSTDTQYF,TGTGCCAGCAGCTTACAGGGACTAGTCACTAGCACAGATACGCAGTATTTT,TRBJ2-3,TRBV11-2,TRBD2,once
CASSSGVRYGYTF,TGTGCCAGCAGTTCAGGGGTGCGCTATGGCTACACCTTC,TRBJ1-2,TRBV6-2/TRBV6-3,.,.
CASSLDRGSDYGYTF,TGTGCCAGCAGCCTGGACAGGGGATCGGATTATGGCTACACCTTC,TRBJ1-2,TRBV4-2,TRBD1,many
CASSSTGTRTYNEQFF,TGTGCCAGCAGCTCAACCGGGACTAGAACCTACAATGAGCAGTTCTTC,TRBJ2-1,TRBV7-6,TRBD2,few
CASSLPGRGNTEAFF,TGTGCCAGCAGCCTCCCGGGTCGGGGAAACACTGAAGCTTTCTTT,TRBJ1-1,TRBV5-6,.,.
CASSQWHLNTEAFF,TGCGCCAGCAGCCAATGGCACCTCAACACTGAAGCTTTCTTT,TRBJ1-1,TRBV4-1,.,.
CAWTTKGVTEAFF,TGTGCCTGGACCACTAAGGGGGTCACTGAAGCTTTCTTT,TRBJ1-1,TRBV30,.,.
CASSRQGGYTF,TGTGCCAGCAGCCGACAGGGTGGCTACACCTTC,TRBJ1-2,TRBV2,TRBD1,.
CASTDPRGGNYGYTF,TGTGCCAGTACCGACCCTCGCGGGGGTAACTATGGCTACACCTTC,TRBJ1-2,TRBV19,.,.
CAISESQGNTEAFF,TGTGCCATCAGTGAGTCCCAGGGGAACACTGAAGCTTTCTTT,TRBJ1-1,TRBV10-3,.,.
CASSTRRDREAFF,TGTGCCAGCAGCACGCGACGGGACAGGGAAGCTTTCTTT,TRBJ1-1,TRBV7-6,TRBD1,.
CASKSEGGGEAFF,TGTGCCAGCAAGAGTGAAGGGGGTGGTGAAGCTTTCTTT,TRBJ1-1,TRBV6-5,.,.
CAGGGGASSTDTQYF,TGTGCCGGCGGGGGGGGCGCATCGAGCACAGATACGCAGTATTTT,TRBJ2-3,TRBV6-5,TRBD2,.
CATMTGHATNYGYTF,TGTGCCACTATGACAGGCCATGCTACTAACTATGGCTACACCTTC,TRBJ1-2,TRBV6-5,.,.